Below, 20 T cell receptor beta chains from the same sample are listed, as sequenced in a study of brain T cells in children with intractable seizures (dated by TCRdb to 2020 to 2022). The time point label corresponds to: blood from clinic visit 5 months post-surgery; TSC patient then seizure free. Receptor amplification or capture employed the immunoSEQ multiplex PCR assay. Here the immuneACCESS table is served through TCRdb, limited to in-frame sequences with V and J called. Missing clones are a known gap in these copies; in checked studies unresolved V genes cover under half, and the rest lacks a known reason. Present in this sample are under 400,000 clones, over 90% of which were seen just once. About 6% of the sample goes to the ten largest clones. The sample consisted of peripheral blood, taken 4 to 5 months after surgery. The receptors originated from a boy under two years old with tuberous sclerosis and intractable seizures.

The J gene is TRBJ1-1, the V gene TRBV5-6, with D unresolved. This CDR3 region has 14 residues. The V end lost 0 bases, the J end lost 3 bases, and 9 bases lay between the germline ends. Germline V lookup: CDR1 SGHDT, CDR2 YYEEEE. CDR3 sequence (DNA): TGTGCCAGCAGCTTGGGGCAGCCCTACACTGAAGCTTTCTTT. It encodes CASSLGQPYTEAFF.

This chain links TRBV4-1 with TRBJ1-1; D perhaps matches TRBD1 (5 bases). Deletions cut 0 bases from V and 8 bases from J, with 22 bases between. The length of the CDR3 is 17 residues. CDR1 and CDR2 from the germline V gene are MGHRA and YSYEKL. The CDR3 nucleotides are TGCGCCAGCAGCCAAGATAGTCGGGTCAGGGTGGGCAGGGAAGCTTTCTTT. Protein sequence: CASSQDSRVRVGREAFF.

The chain recombines TRBV6-5 with TRBJ1-6; D unclear. Deletions cut 8 bases from V and 6 bases from J, with 11 bases between. Germline CDR1 MNHEY, CDR2 SVGAGI. There are 13 residues in the CDR3. The CDR3 loop reads CASFAGSNSPLHF. CDR3 nucleotides: TGTGCCAGCTTCGCCGGATCTAATTCACCCCTCCACTTT.

This chain uses TRBV19 with TRBJ1-5; no definite D call. The CDR3 totals 13 residues. The V end was cut by 1 base, the J end by 5 bases, with 6 bases between. Germline CDR1 is LNHDA and CDR2 is SQIVND (reference sequence). For the CDR3, the DNA is TGTGCCAGTAGTATAGTAGTAGATCAGCCCCAGCATTTT. It encodes CASSIVVDQPQHF. Using reference TRBV19 and TRBJ1-5 for the parts outside the CDR3, the full variable domain is DGGITQSPKYLFRKEGQNVTLSCEQNLNHDAMYWYRQDPGQGLRLIYYSQIVNDFQKGDIAEGYSVSREKKESFPLTVTSAQKNPTAFYLCASSIVVDQPQHFGDGTRLSIL.

This clone occurred once. The V gene is TRBV7-9, the J gene TRBJ1-4; a weak D match, TRBD1 (5 bases). The CDR3 loop spans 14 amino acids. With 1 base removed from V and 8 bases from J, the gap between germline ends came to 11 bases. Germline V CDR1 and CDR2: SEHNR, FQNEAQ (reference sequence). The CDR3 is CASSLVPRDEKLFF. The CDR3 DNA is TGTGCCAGCAGCTTAGTGCCTAGGGACGAAAAACTGTTTTTT. Full variable domain (missing parts from reference TRBV7-9 and TRBJ1-4): DTGVSQNPRHKITKRGQNVTFRCDPISEHNRLYWYRQTLGQGPEFLTYFQNEAQLEKSRLLSDRFSAERPKGSFSTLEIQRTEQGDSAMYLCASSLVPRDEKLFFGSGTQLSVL.

With respect to this clone: A read error may account for a junction end that differs from germline. The V gene is TRBV7-9, the J gene TRBJ1-4; D is possibly TRBD1 (5 bases). Looked up from germline, CDR1 is SEHNR and CDR2 is FQNEAQ (reference sequence). CDR3 size: 12 residues. CDR3 DNA: TGTGCCAGCAGAGGAGACGGGACCAATTGGATTTTT. The encoded protein is CASRGDGTNWIF.

The chain has TRBV9 and TRBJ2-2; 9 nucleotides match TRBD1. J was trimmed by 4 bases and V by 4 bases; bases with no gene match: 8. The CDR3 totals 16 residues. Germline CDR1 and CDR2: SGDLS and YYNGEE. Here the CDR3 reads CASSSPGTGLTGELFF. The CDR3 region has the DNA TGTGCCAGCAGCTCCCCCGGGACAGGGCTCACCGGGGAGCTGTTTTTT.

The chain combines TRBV19 with TRBJ1-5; D remains ambiguous. There are 16 residues in the CDR3. V was trimmed by 3 bases and J by 2 bases, leaving 14 bases between them. Germline V lookup: CDR1 LNHDA, CDR2 SQIVND (reference sequence). DNA of the CDR3: TGTGCCAGTAGTATTCGCGGCCTTCCAGGCAATCAGCCCCAGCATTTT. It translates to CASSIRGLPGNQPQHF.

The chain combines TRBV29-1 with TRBJ2-7; TRBD2 matches 8 bases. Trimming removed 1 base from V and 9 bases from J; junction bases left unmatched: 11. The CDR3 runs 14 residues. Germline V gives CDR1 SQVTM, CDR2 ANQGSEA. CDR3 region: CSVEVQAGARGQYF. The CDR3 DNA sequence: TGCAGCGTTGAAGTTCAAGCGGGGGCTCGAGGGCAGTACTTC.

The V and J genes are TRBV5-1 and TRBJ2-1; the D gene is possibly TRBD1 (5 bases). The CDR3 runs 15 residues. Germline lookup yields CDR1 SGHRS and CDR2 YFSETQ. Between the trimmed V and J ends, which lost 3 bases and 5 bases, there was a span of 15 bases. The CDR3 here is CASSSTGYPDNEQFF. The CDR3 DNA reads TGCGCCAGCAGCTCTACAGGTTACCCCGACAATGAGCAGTTCTTC.

The V and J genes are TRBV5-1 and TRBJ2-5; 12 bases agree with TRBD2. The CDR3 runs 17 residues. In germline, CDR1 is SGHRS, CDR2 YFSETQ. V was pared by 2 bases and J by 3 bases, with 8 bases of the junction left unmatched. CDR3 sequence reads: CASSLKSPSGREETQYF. CDR3 coding DNA: TGCGCCAGCAGCTTAAAATCCCCTAGCGGGAGGGAAGAGACCCAGTACTTC.

The chain is built from TRBV3-1 (or the pseudogene TRBV3-2) and TRBJ1-3; no clear D gene. In germline, CDR1 is LGHDT, CDR2 YNNKEL (reference sequence). V lost 4 bases and J 0 bases, leaving 7 bases between the germline ends. The CDR3 has 14 residues. In DNA, the CDR3 is TGTGCCAGCAGCCGTGACTTCTCTGGAAACACCATATATTTT. It codes for CASSRDFSGNTIYF.

The J gene is TRBJ2-1, the V gene TRBV5-4; 9 bases line up with TRBD2. Trimming cost V 4 bases and J 8 bases; bases outside gene matches: 10. The CDR3 consists of 15 residues. Germline lookup yields CDR1 SGHNT and CDR2 YYREEE (reference sequence). The CDR3 nucleotides read TGTGCCAGCAGCGGCGGGGGGGCCCCGTTCGATGAGCAGTTCTTC. Its protein is CASSGGGAPFDEQFF.

The rearrangement joins TRBV7-2 to TRBJ1-4; 11 nucleotides align to TRBD1. CDR3 length: 14 residues. Germline V CDR1 and CDR2: SGHTA, FQGNSA. Germline trimming cut 5 bases from V and 8 bases from J; bases unmatched to any gene: 4. The CDR3 sequence is CASSRTGGAEKLFF. The CDR3, as DNA: TGTGCCAGCAGCAGGACAGGGGGCGCGGAAAAACTGTTTTTT.

The rearrangement uses TRBV7-8 and TRBJ1-4, with TRBD1 matching 9 bases. V shed 8 bases and J 5 bases; nucleotides not matched to a gene: 18. Germline V lookup: CDR1 SGHVS, CDR2 FQNEAQ. The CDR3 spans 18 residues. Written as DNA, the CDR3 is TGTGCCAGCGGCACCGGGACAGGGAGAGTGGGACCCAATGAAAAACTGTTTTTT. It translates to CASGTGTGRVGPNEKLFF. The full variable domain, in which reference TRBV7-8 and TRBJ1-4 provide the parts outside the CDR3, is GAGVSQSPRYKVAKRGQDVALRCDPISGHVSLFWYQQALGQGPEFLTYFQNEAQLDKSGLPSDRFFAERPEGSVSTLKIQRTQQEDSAVYLCASGTGTGRVGPNEKLFFGSGTQLSVL.

This clone appeared once. The genes are TRBV6-1 and TRBJ2-7; no clear D. The CDR3 sequence is 14 residues long. Germline assignment: CDR1 MNHNS and CDR2 SASEGT. Trimming left V 3 bases short and J 2 bases short, with 11 bases between. CDR3 region: CASSESIVTYEQYF. Here the CDR3 DNA reads TGTGCCAGCAGTGAGAGTATCGTAACCTACGAGCAGTACTTC.

This sequence joins TRBV27 and TRBJ2-1, with 7 bases lining up with TRBD1. The CDR3 has 17 amino acids. Unmatched junction bases numbered 10, after V lost 5 bases and J lost 0 bases. CDR1 and CDR2 (germline): MNHEY, SMNVEV (reference sequence). CDR3 in DNA: TGTGCCAGCAGTATATGGGGACAGCCTAGCTCCTACAATGAGCAGTTCTTC. Protein sequence: CASSIWGQPSSYNEQFF.

The chain has TRBV30 and TRBJ2-1, with 14 bases aligning to TRBD2. V lost 3 bases to trimming and J lost 8 bases; unmatched junction nucleotides: 6. Germline-derived CDR1 and CDR2 are GTSNPN and SVGIG (reference sequence). There are 15 residues in the CDR3. The CDR3 spells CAWSRLAGGPYEQFF. Written as DNA, the CDR3 is TGTGCCTGGAGCCGACTAGCGGGAGGGCCCTATGAGCAGTTCTTC.

The chain carries TRBV28 and TRBJ2-6; 8 nucleotides align to TRBD2. Germline V lookup: CDR1 MDHEN, CDR2 SYDVKM. With 8 bases clipped from V and 0 bases from J, the junction kept 18 bases outside the gene matches. The CDR3 covers 20 residues. The CDR3 loop reads CASCSQKGLARASGANVLTF. CDR3 nucleotides: TGTGCCAGCTGTTCCCAAAAAGGACTAGCTCGGGCCTCTGGGGCCAACGTCCTGACTTTC.

The chain employs TRBV5-1 and TRBJ1-2, with TRBD1 as a possible D gene (5 bases). The germline CDR1 and CDR2 sequences are SGHRS and YFSETQ. CDR3 length: 14 residues. V dropped 0 bases and J dropped 5 bases, with 11 bases sitting between them. Written as DNA, the CDR3 is TGCGCCAGCAGCTTGGTTGTAGGGGAGTATGGCTACACCTTC. Protein sequence: CASSLVVGEYGYTF.